Below, 9 T cell receptor beta chains from the same sample are listed, as sequenced in a study of T cells expressing NK-cell markers. One entry per CDR3 protein, without DNA, is what TCRdb gives after re-calling the 5' RACE reads. This table lists some 140,000 distinct CDR3 sequences. The sequenced sample consisted of blood T cells: a sorted CD56 or NKG2C T cell subset, CD4+ or CD8+ T cells, or bulk PBMC T cells (not recorded which). These receptor sequences come from a woman aged 45-65 years in good health.

The rearrangement links TRBV20-1 to TRBJ1-1. In germline, CDR1 is DFQATT, CDR2 SNEGSKA (reference sequence). The CDR3 contains 14 residues. CDR3 amino acids: CSARGQEGLTEAFF.

The CDR3: CASSLGGLINEQFF. V is TRBV4-1 and J is TRBJ2-1; TCRdb gives TRBD1 as the D gene, but with no DNA this cannot be confirmed. Germline-derived CDR1 and CDR2 are MGHRA and YSYEKL. CDR3 length: 14 residues.

The rearrangement links TRBV4-1 to TRBJ2-3; the D call of TRBD1 rests on TCRdb alone, since no DNA is present to check it. Germline V gene sequence: CDR1 MGHRA, CDR2 YSYEKL. The CDR3 extends over 16 amino acids. The CDR3 sequence is CASSHPRDSITDTQYF.

The chain uses TRBV29-1 and TRBJ1-2; TCRdb outputs TRBD1, but without DNA this stays unchecked. Germline V gene data show CDR1 as SQVTM and CDR2 as ANQGSEA. The CDR3 is 13 residues long. The CDR3: CSVLGGADYGYTF.

This chain links TRBV12-3 or TRBV12-4 with TRBJ2-3. The CDR3 sequence is 14 residues long. CDR3 region: CASSRIASTDTQYF.

J is TRBJ2-5 and V is TRBV20-1; TCRdb selects TRBD1, and the lack of DNA leaves this call unchecked. This CDR3 is 16 amino acids long. Germline V gene lookup returns CDR1 DFQATT and CDR2 SNEGSKA (reference sequence). The CDR3 sequence: CSASHAGAPRGETQYF.

The CDR3 sequence is CAIRLAGGSDEQFF. The chain is built from TRBV10-3 and TRBJ2-1; TCRdb's assignment of TRBD2 cannot be checked, as there is no DNA. This CDR3 has 14 residues. Germline CDR1 reads ENHRY; CDR2 reads SYGVKD.

The gene calls are TRBV2 and TRBJ1-1; with no DNA, the TCRdb D assignment of TRBD1 cannot be verified. This CDR3 spans 12 amino acids. Germline CDR1 SNHLY, CDR2 FYNNEI. The CDR3 region is CVSSQGGAEAFF.

This CDR3 reads CASSAADSYNEQFF. The chain links TRBV2 to TRBJ2-1. Germline V gene sequence: CDR1 SNHLY, CDR2 FYNNEI. This CDR3 comprises 14 residues.